A single sample gave rise to the 13 T cell receptor beta chains below, sequenced in a study of T cell repertoires in cytomegalovirus infection. TCRdb reprocessed the reads with MiXCR, giving one entry per CDR3 protein. The table has 200,000 to 250,000 distinct CDR3 sequences, roughly 22% seen once. What was sequenced was CD8+ T cells from PBMCs. The receptors were gathered from a human donor in good health (CMV status not recorded). Some clones in this sample may be carry-over from other donors' samples.

V and J are TRBV14 and TRBJ2-5; maybe TRBD2 (7 bases). This CDR3 is 12 amino acids long. Germline V gives CDR1 SGHDN, CDR2 FVKESK. Trimming removed 6 bases from V and 4 bases from J, with 9 bases in between. CDR3 nucleotide sequence: TGTGCCAGCAGAAGGGGGGGAGAGACCCAGTACTTC. This encodes CASRRGGETQYF.

This clonotype was counted many times. The chain joins TRBV10-3 to TRBJ2-1, with TRBD2 matching over 7 bases. V lost 3 bases to trimming and J lost 4 bases; unmatched junction nucleotides: 9. CDR3 length: 16 amino acids. CDR1 ENHRY and CDR2 SYGVKD come from the germline V gene. CDR3 in DNA: TGTGCCATCAGTGACTTCGGCGGGGGAAAATACAATGAGCAGTTCTTC. It specifies CAISDFGGGKYNEQFF.

This clonotype was counted between two and nine times. The chain couples TRBV5-1 to TRBJ2-7; tentative D call: TRBD1 (6 bases). CDR3 length equals 13 residues. V dropped 5 bases and J dropped 0 bases, with 9 bases sitting between them. From germline, CDR1 is SGHRS and CDR2 YFSETQ. CDR3 in amino acids: CASRRQDSYEQYF. The CDR3 nucleotides read TGCGCCAGCAGGAGACAGGACTCCTACGAGCAGTACTTC.

For this clonotype: This CDR3 is missing its conserved last phenylalanine or tryptophan, likely due to a read error. This sequence joins TRBV27 and TRBJ2-7; D is undetermined. The CDR3 consists of 13 residues. The V and J ends lost 0 bases and 0 bases respectively, with 3 bases between them. The germline gives CDR1 MNHEY, CDR2 SMNVEV (reference sequence). In DNA form, the CDR3 reads TGTGCCAGCAGTTTATCCCTCTCCTACGAGCAGTACTAC. Its translation is CASSLSLSYEQYY.

The chain uses TRBV3-1 and TRBJ2-1; 14 bases line up with TRBD2. V dropped 3 bases and J dropped 6; count of bases not matched to a gene: 7. In germline, CDR1 is LGHDT, CDR2 YNNKEL (reference sequence). The CDR3 length is 17 residues. CDR3 coding DNA: TGTGCCAGCAGCCAGGGACTAGCGGGGGAGACCGGCAATGAGCAGTTCTTC. Protein sequence: CASSQGLAGETGNEQFF.

With respect to this clonotype: It may be a read error: a sequence one base away is much more abundant. The chain joins TRBV7-2 to TRBJ2-3, with 8 bases that match TRBD2. The CDR3 is made up of 15 amino acids. Per germline, CDR1 SGHTA and CDR2 FQGNSA. The CDR3 protein is CANSLAGMAADTQYF. For the CDR3, the DNA is TGTGCCAACAGCTTAGCGGGGATGGCGGCGGATACGCAGTATTTT.

The V and J genes are TRBV6-2 or TRBV6-3 and TRBJ1-4; the D gene is possibly TRBD1 (6 bases). Trimming left V 9 bases short and J 4 bases short, with 9 bases between. This CDR3 has 12 amino acids. Per germline, CDR1 MNHEY and CDR2 SVGEGT. Here the CDR3 reads CASSGDNEKLFF. The CDR3 region has the DNA TGTGCCAGTTCAGGGGATAATGAAAAACTGTTTTTT.

This clonotype was found many times. The gene calls are TRBV7-9 and TRBJ1-6; possible D gene TRBD1, 5 bases. With 1 base removed from V and 8 bases from J, the gap between germline ends came to 12 bases. Germline V gene sequence: CDR1 SEHNR, CDR2 FQNEAQ (reference sequence). The CDR3 loop spans 15 amino acids. Here the CDR3 reads CASSLDEGWHSPLHF. As DNA, the CDR3 is TGTGCCAGCAGCTTAGATGAGGGGTGGCATTCACCCCTCCACTTT.

This clonotype appeared a few times. The chain couples TRBV11-2 to TRBJ1-1; the match to TRBD1 covers 7 bases. Germline assignment: CDR1 SGHAT and CDR2 FQNNGV. The CDR3 is 14 amino acids. V gave up 7 bases and J gave up 8 bases; unmatched junction bases: 13. The CDR3 region is CASTLTGAGKEAFF. The CDR3 nucleotides read TGTGCCAGCACCCTTACAGGGGCGGGAAAGGAAGCTTTCTTT. The whole variable domain, remainder taken from reference TRBV11-2 and TRBJ1-1, is EAGVAQSPRYKIIEKRQSVAFWCNPISGHATLYWYQQILGQGPKLLIQFQNNGVVDDSQLPKDRFSAERLKGVDSTLKIQPAKLEDSAVYLCASTLTGAGKEAFFGQGTRLTVV.

V usage is TRBV5-5 and J usage is TRBJ2-1, with TRBD2 matching over 15 bases. V shed 3 bases and J 9 bases; nucleotides not matched to a gene: 10. The CDR3 sequence is 17 residues long. The V gene's germline CDR1 is SGHKS and CDR2 YYEKEE (reference sequence). Here the CDR3 reads CASSYKGLAGGFGEQFF. For the CDR3, the DNA is TGTGCCAGCAGCTACAAGGGACTAGCGGGGGGCTTCGGTGAGCAGTTCTTC.

This sequence joins TRBV20-1 and TRBJ1-1, with a tentative D call TRBD1 (6 bases). CDR1 DFQATT and CDR2 SNEGSKA come from the germline V gene (reference sequence). The CDR3 spans 15 residues. V lost 2 bases and J lost 6, with 19 bases in between. CDR3 region: CSARKSVGGAPEAFF. In DNA form, the CDR3 reads TGCAGTGCTAGAAAATCTGTGGGGGGCGCTCCTGAAGCTTTCTTT.

This chain connects TRBV5-1 to TRBJ1-1, with TRBD1 as a possible D gene (5 bases). The CDR3 has 15 residues. Germline-derived CDR1 and CDR2 are SGHRS and YFSETQ. Trimming cost V 3 bases and J 7 bases, with 19 bases left between them. CDR3 residues: CASSWDPGQANEAFF. DNA of the CDR3: TGCGCCAGCAGCTGGGACCCCGGGCAGGCAAATGAAGCTTTCTTT. Combining the CDR3 with reference TRBV5-1 and TRBJ1-1 gives the whole variable domain KAGVTQTPRYLIKTRGQQVTLSCSPISGHRSVSWYQQTPGQGLQFLFEYFSETQRNKGNFPGRFSGRQFSNSRSEMNVSTLELGDSALYLCASSWDPGQANEAFFGQGTRLTVV.

This clonotype was found a few times. J is TRBJ1-1 and V is TRBV14; D is undetermined. The CDR3 totals 15 residues. The V end was cut by 4 bases, the J end by 1 base, with 13 bases between. Germline V gives CDR1 SGHDN, CDR2 FVKESK. CDR3 protein: CASSPPSLGNTEAFF. Here the CDR3 DNA reads TGTGCCAGCAGCCCCCCGAGCCTGGGGAACACTGAAGCTTTCTTT.